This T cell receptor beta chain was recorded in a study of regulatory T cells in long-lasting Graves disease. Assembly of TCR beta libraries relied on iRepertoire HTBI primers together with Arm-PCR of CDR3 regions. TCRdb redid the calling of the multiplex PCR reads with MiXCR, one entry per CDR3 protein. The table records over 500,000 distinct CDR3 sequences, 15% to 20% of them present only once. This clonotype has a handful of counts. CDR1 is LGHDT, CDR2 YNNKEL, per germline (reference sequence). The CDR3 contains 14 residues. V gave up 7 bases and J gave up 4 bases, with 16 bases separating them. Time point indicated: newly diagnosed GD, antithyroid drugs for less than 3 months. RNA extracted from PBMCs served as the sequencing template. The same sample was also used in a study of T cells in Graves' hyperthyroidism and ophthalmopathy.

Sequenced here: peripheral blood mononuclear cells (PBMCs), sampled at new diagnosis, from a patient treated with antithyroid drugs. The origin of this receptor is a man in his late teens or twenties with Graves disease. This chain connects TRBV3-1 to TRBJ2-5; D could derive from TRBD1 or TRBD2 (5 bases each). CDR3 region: CASIFRGRRETQYF. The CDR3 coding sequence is TGTGCCAGCATCTTCCGGGGACGGCGAGAGACCCAGTACTTC.